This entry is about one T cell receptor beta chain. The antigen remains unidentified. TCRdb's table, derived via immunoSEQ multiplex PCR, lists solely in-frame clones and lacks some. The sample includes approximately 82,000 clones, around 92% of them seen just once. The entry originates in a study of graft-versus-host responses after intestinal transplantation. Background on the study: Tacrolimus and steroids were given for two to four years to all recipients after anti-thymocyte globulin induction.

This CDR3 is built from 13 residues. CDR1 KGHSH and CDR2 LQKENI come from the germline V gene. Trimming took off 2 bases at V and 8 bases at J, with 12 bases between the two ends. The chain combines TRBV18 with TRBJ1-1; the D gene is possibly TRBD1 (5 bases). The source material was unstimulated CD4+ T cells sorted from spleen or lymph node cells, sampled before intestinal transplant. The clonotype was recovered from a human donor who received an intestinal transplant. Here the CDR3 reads CASSPARDTEAFF. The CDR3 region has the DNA TGTGCCAGCTCACCAGCCAGGGATACAGAAGCTTTCTTT.